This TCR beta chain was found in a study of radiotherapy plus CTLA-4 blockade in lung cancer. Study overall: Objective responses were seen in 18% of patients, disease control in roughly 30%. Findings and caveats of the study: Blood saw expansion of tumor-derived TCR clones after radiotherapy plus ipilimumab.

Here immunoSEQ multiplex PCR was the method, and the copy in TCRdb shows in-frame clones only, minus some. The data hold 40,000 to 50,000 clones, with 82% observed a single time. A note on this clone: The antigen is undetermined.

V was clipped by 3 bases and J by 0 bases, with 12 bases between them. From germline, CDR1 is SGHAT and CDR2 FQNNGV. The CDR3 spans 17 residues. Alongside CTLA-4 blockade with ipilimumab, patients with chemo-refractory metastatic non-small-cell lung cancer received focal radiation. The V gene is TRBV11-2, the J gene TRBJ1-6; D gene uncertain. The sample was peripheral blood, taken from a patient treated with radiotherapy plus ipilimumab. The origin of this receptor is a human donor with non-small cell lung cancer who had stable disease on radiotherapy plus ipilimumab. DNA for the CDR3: TGTGCCAGCAGCTTTTTGACTTACGGCTCCTATAATTCACCCCTCCACTTT. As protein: CASSFLTYGSYNSPLHF.